A selection of T cell receptor beta chains follows, all from one sample in a study of chemoradiotherapy in HPV16-positive cancers. The data were produced by immunoSEQ multiplex PCR, yet TCRdb's version contains in-frame clones alone and is incomplete. There are about 5,000 clones in the sample; roughly 95% occur only once, and about 3% lies in the top ten. The sample consisted of tumor tissue, taken from a patient who underwent chemoradiotherapy. The receptors were gathered from a human donor with HPV-associated anogenital cancer. CDR3s include the opening cysteine and the closing phenylalanine or tryptophan. D genes are given only for firm matches. Rows give clone size only sometimes, using once, few, many, or a class for an expanded clone.

cdr3_aa	cdr3_nt	v_call	clone_size	d_call	j_call
CASSMDRAKDTQYF	TGTGCCAGCAGCATGGACAGGGCCAAAGATACGCAGTATTTT	TRBV6-6	NA	TRBD1	TRBJ2-3
CASSQGRGDLSYEQYF	TGCGCCAGCAGCCAAGGAAGAGGGGACTTGTCCTACGAGCAGTACTTC	TRBV4-3	NA	NA	TRBJ2-7
CASSLWTVLNFSGANVLTF	TGTGCCAGCAGTTTGTGGACAGTCCTGAACTTCTCTGGGGCCAACGTCCTGACTTTC	TRBV28	once	NA	TRBJ2-6
CASSELKHGELFF	TGTGCCAGCAGTGAATTAAAGCACGGGGAGCTGTTTTTT	TRBV6-1	NA	NA	TRBJ2-2
CASSPSRATRGHEQYF	TGTGCCAGCTCACCATCGCGCGCTACACGGGGGCACGAGCAGTACTTC	TRBV18	NA	NA	TRBJ2-7
CASSQDGKNTEAFF	TGCGCCAGCAGCCAAGACGGGAAGAACACTGAAGCTTTCTTT	TRBV4-1	NA	NA	TRBJ1-1
CASSLQGQTNQPQHF	TGTGCCAGCAGCTTACAGGGACAGACCAATCAGCCCCAGCATTTT	TRBV11-3	NA	TRBD1	TRBJ1-5
CASSPGTSGSSQYF	TGTGCCAGCAGTCCCGGGACTAGCGGGAGCTCCCAGTACTTC	TRBV28	NA	TRBD2	TRBJ2-5
CASRSAGGEETQYF	TGTGCCAGCAGATCTGCAGGGGGTGAAGAGACCCAGTACTTC	TRBV5-6	NA	TRBD1	TRBJ2-5
CASSGAGETQYF	TGTGCCAGCAGCGGAGCGGGTGAGACCCAGTACTTC	TRBV5-4	NA	NA	TRBJ2-5
CASSLSFPGTAGTEAFF	TGCGCCAGCAGCTTGTCCTTCCCGGGGACGGCGGGCACTGAAGCTTTCTTT	TRBV5-1	NA	NA	TRBJ1-1
CASSRRRPGQMNTEAFF	TGTGCCAGCAGCCGACGGAGACCGGGACAGATGAACACTGAAGCTTTCTTT	TRBV11-2	NA	TRBD1	TRBJ1-1
CAFADRSYEQYF	TGTGCTTTTGCGGACAGGTCCTACGAGCAGTACTTC	TRBV30	once	TRBD1	TRBJ2-7
CASSIQGGTYNEQFF	TGTGCCAGTAGTATTCAGGGGGGGACCTACAATGAGCAGTTCTTC	TRBV19	NA	NA	TRBJ2-1
CASSVPNSPLHF	TGTGCCAGCAGTGTGCCAAATTCACCCCTCCACTTT	TRBV2	NA	NA	TRBJ1-6
CAISFSGSLAEAFF	TGTGCCATCAGTTTCTCAGGGTCTTTGGCTGAAGCTTTCTTT	TRBV10-3	NA	NA	TRBJ1-1
CASSEYGSYYGYTF	TGTGCCAGCAGTGAATACGGCTCCTACTATGGCTACACCTTC	TRBV2	NA	NA	TRBJ1-2
CASIKRGLADGSYNEQFF	TGCGCCAGCATCAAGCGGGGGCTAGCGGACGGCTCCTACAATGAGCAGTTCTTC	TRBV5-1	NA	TRBD2	TRBJ2-1
CASSLDGTGIQYF	TGCGCCAGCAGCTTGGATGGTACGGGCATTCAGTACTTC	TRBV5-1	NA	NA	TRBJ2-4
CAWSVKSGELFF	TGTGCCTGGAGTGTAAAGTCCGGGGAGCTGTTTTTT	TRBV30	NA	NA	TRBJ2-2
CASSTAGTGISYEQYF	TGCGCCAGCAGCACAGCCGGGACAGGGATATCCTACGAGCAGTACTTC	TRBV5-1	NA	TRBD1	TRBJ2-7
CASSSGEGMNTEAFF	TGTGCCAGCAGCTCGGGGGAGGGAATGAACACTGAAGCTTTCTTT	TRBV11-3	NA	NA	TRBJ1-1
CASSLEEVSYEQYF	TGTGCCAGCAGCTTAGAAGAGGTCTCCTACGAGCAGTACTTC	TRBV7-8	NA	NA	TRBJ2-7
CAWGDGMAGNTIYF	TGTGCCTGGGGGGACGGGATGGCTGGAAACACCATATATTTT	TRBV30	NA	NA	TRBJ1-3
CASSSRGNTGELFF	TGTGCCAGCAGCTCCAGGGGCAACACCGGGGAGCTGTTTTTT	TRBV11-3	NA	NA	TRBJ2-2
CAWRYSGGRYGYTF	TGTGCCTGGAGATATTCAGGGGGCCGATATGGCTACACCTTC	TRBV30	NA	TRBD1	TRBJ1-2
CASSIAPTGGYGYTF	TGTGCCAGTAGTATAGCTCCGACAGGGGGTTATGGCTACACCTTC	TRBV19	NA	TRBD1	TRBJ1-2